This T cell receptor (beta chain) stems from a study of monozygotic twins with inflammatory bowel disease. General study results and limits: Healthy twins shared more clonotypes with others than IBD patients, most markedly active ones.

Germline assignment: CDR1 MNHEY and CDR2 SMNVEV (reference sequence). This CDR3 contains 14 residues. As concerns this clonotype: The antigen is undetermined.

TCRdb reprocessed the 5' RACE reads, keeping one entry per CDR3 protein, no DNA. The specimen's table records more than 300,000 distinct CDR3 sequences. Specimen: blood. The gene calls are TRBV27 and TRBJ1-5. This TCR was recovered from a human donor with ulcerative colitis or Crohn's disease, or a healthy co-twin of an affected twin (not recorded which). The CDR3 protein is CASRLEAGARPQHF.